These 14 T cell receptor beta chains share one sample of origin, sequenced in a study of blood T cell repertoires in COVID-19. Data came from immunoSEQ multiplex PCR; TCRdb stores just in-frame clones and leaves some out. The sample includes tens of thousands of clones, around 81% seen only once; the top ten take 15%. The sequenced sample was peripheral blood. Receptor source: a human donor in a cohort sampled during active COVID-19.

The chain is built from TRBV7-3 and TRBJ2-7; the match to TRBD2 covers 10 bases. This CDR3 has 15 residues. Per germline, CDR1 SGHTA and CDR2 FQGTGA. The trim removed 0 bases at V and 5 bases at J, leaving 4 bases unmatched. CDR3 nucleotides: TGTGCCAGCAGCTTAACGGCTAGCGGGGGCCACGAGCAGTACTTC. Its translation is CASSLTASGGHEQYF.

This chain connects TRBV9 to TRBJ1-4; D perhaps matches TRBD1 (6 bases). V lost 4 bases and J lost 5, with 15 bases in between. The CDR3 consists of 15 residues. Germline CDR1 is SGDLS and CDR2 is YYNGEE. The CDR3 DNA sequence: TGTGCCAGCAGCCCACAGGGAGGGCGAAATGAAAAACTGTTTTTT. Protein product: CASSPQGGRNEKLFF.

The sample holds a few counts of this clone. The chain is built from TRBV7-9 and TRBJ1-2; D call uncertain. This CDR3 has 14 residues. V was shortened by 2 bases and J by 4 bases, with 11 bases between the two germline ends. CDR1 is SEHNR and CDR2 is FQNEAQ in the germline V gene (reference sequence). CDR3 residues: CASSLTGLTYGYTF. The CDR3 nucleotides read TGTGCCAGCAGCTTAACTGGACTTACCTATGGCTACACCTTC.

Only a few counts were recorded for this clone. The chain employs TRBV12-5 and TRBJ1-1; 7 bases are shared with TRBD1. The V gene end was trimmed by 1 base and the J gene end by 1 base; junction bases not matched to a gene: 6. Germline CDR1 is LGHNT and CDR2 is FRNRAP. The CDR3 consists of 16 residues. In nucleotides, the CDR3 is TGTGCTAGTGGTTTGGACTCCCGACAGGGGAACACTGAAGCTTTCTTT. This sequence encodes CASGLDSRQGNTEAFF.

The chain employs TRBV28 and TRBJ1-1; 7 positions agree with TRBD1. CDR3 length: 15 residues. Trimming removed 4 bases from V and 5 bases from J; junction bases left unmatched: 10. Germline V lookup: CDR1 MDHEN, CDR2 SYDVKM. As DNA, the CDR3 is TGTGCCAGCAGTTACCTAGAGGGGGCAGAGACTGAAGCTTTCTTT. It translates to CASSYLEGAETEAFF.

The rearrangement links TRBV27 to TRBJ2-7, with no clear D. With 4 bases removed from V and 7 bases from J, the gap between germline ends came to 14 bases. The CDR3 extends over 13 amino acids. Germline loops: CDR1 MNHEY, CDR2 SMNVEV (reference sequence). The CDR3 region has the DNA TGTGCCAGCAGTTACCTCCCCCCCCGGGAGCAGTACTTC. Translating gives CASSYLPPREQYF.

This chain connects TRBV10-3 to TRBJ2-1; 11 nucleotides match TRBD2. Germline assignment: CDR1 ENHRY and CDR2 SYGVKD. The CDR3 runs to 16 residues. Trimming removed 8 bases from V and 0 bases from J; junction bases left unmatched: 6. The CDR3 loop reads CAIGIGLAGSYNEQFF. The DNA for the CDR3 is TGTGCCATCGGGATAGGACTAGCGGGCTCCTACAATGAGCAGTTCTTC.

The rearrangement uses TRBV2 and TRBJ1-3, with a tentative D call TRBD1 (6 bases). This CDR3 contains 15 residues. Trimming stripped 8 bases from V and 2 bases from J, with 16 bases between. Germline CDR1 and CDR2: SNHLY and FYNNEI. CDR3 DNA: TGTGCCAGCGGGGGCCTATCGCCGGCTGGAAACACCATATATTTT. Amino acid sequence: CASGGLSPAGNTIYF.

The V call is TRBV5-6, the J call TRBJ1-5, with TRBD1 matching 9 bases. This CDR3 comprises 15 residues. Germline V gene lookup returns CDR1 SGHDT and CDR2 YYEEEE. V trimming: 4 bases; J trimming: 7 bases; junction bases outside the gene matches: 9. CDR3 in amino acids: CASSTGTGRHQPQHF. DNA of the CDR3: TGTGCCAGCAGCACGGGGACAGGGAGACACCAGCCCCAGCATTTT.

The sample holds one count of this clone. The J gene is TRBJ1-2, the V gene TRBV5-1; possibly TRBD1 for D (6 bases). Between the trimmed V and J ends, which lost 0 bases and 4 bases, there was a span of 16 bases. The CDR3 extends over 16 amino acids. Germline V gene lookup returns CDR1 SGHRS and CDR2 YFSETQ. CDR3 DNA sequence: TGCGCCAGCAGCTTGGCAGGCGGGGGGCAAGGCTATGGCTACACCTTC. Its protein product is CASSLAGGGQGYGYTF. The full variable domain, rest sourced from reference TRBV5-1 and TRBJ1-2, is KAGVTQTPRYLIKTRGQQVTLSCSPISGHRSVSWYQQTPGQGLQFLFEYFSETQRNKGNFPGRFSGRQFSNSRSEMNVSTLELGDSALYLCASSLAGGGQGYGYTFGSGTRLTVV.

The rearrangement uses TRBV5-1 and TRBJ1-3, with a possible D match to TRBD1 (5 bases). Trimming left V 0 bases short and J 2 bases short, with 6 bases between. The germline V gene encodes CDR1 SGHRS and CDR2 YFSETQ. The CDR3 totals 14 residues. CDR3 residues: CASSLGQPGNTIYF. As DNA, the CDR3 is TGCGCCAGCAGCTTGGGACAGCCTGGAAACACCATATATTTT. Filled out from reference TRBV5-1 and TRBJ1-3, the complete variable domain reads KAGVTQTPRYLIKTRGQQVTLSCSPISGHRSVSWYQQTPGQGLQFLFEYFSETQRNKGNFPGRFSGRQFSNSRSEMNVSTLELGDSALYLCASSLGQPGNTIYFGEGSWLTVV.

This sequence joins TRBV30 and TRBJ2-1; 9 nucleotides line up with TRBD2. Germline loops: CDR1 GTSNPN, CDR2 SVGIG (reference sequence). V lost 0 bases to trimming and J lost 4 bases; unmatched junction nucleotides: 4. This CDR3 comprises 15 residues. Written as DNA, the CDR3 is TGTGCCTGGAGTGTAGTAGCGGGAGAGTACAATGAGCAGTTCTTC. Residues: CAWSVVAGEYNEQFF.

J is TRBJ2-3 and V is TRBV4-2; no clear D. The CDR3 runs 13 residues. The V end was cut by 4 bases, the J end by 6 bases, with 11 bases between. Looked up from germline, CDR1 is LGHNA and CDR2 is YNFKEQ. This CDR3 is CASSPPSVDTQYF. In DNA form, the CDR3 reads TGTGCCAGCAGCCCTCCCTCGGTGGATACGCAGTATTTT.

This clone was counted only a few times. CDR3 loop: CASSQDSSYNEQFF. In DNA form, the CDR3 reads TGTGCCAGCAGCCAAGATAGCTCCTACAATGAGCAGTTCTTC. This chain links TRBV11-3 with TRBJ2-1; D is uncertain. V lost 5 bases and J lost 0, with 8 bases in between. This CDR3 comprises 14 residues. CDR1 is SGHNT and CDR2 is YENEEA in the germline V gene.